Listed below are T cell receptor beta chains from one sample, sequenced in a study of blood T cells in healthy people across ages. MiXCR, run by TCRdb on the 5' RACE reads, gives a single entry per CDR3 protein. This sample has more than 650,000 distinct CDR3 sequences, with around half found just once. The sequenced sample consisted of blood. All receptors derive from a man aged 80 or over in good health. Each CDR3 is given with its conserved first and last residue. Fields, in order: D gene, V gene, J gene, CDR3 protein. The D gene is left open where the match is weak.

d_call: TRBD2; v_call: TRBV15; j_call: TRBJ2-5; cdr3_aa: CATSKRSSGGQETQYF
d_call: TRBD1; v_call: TRBV18; j_call: TRBJ1-5; cdr3_aa: CASSPDRVLGPQHF
d_call: .; v_call: TRBV21-1; j_call: TRBJ2-7; cdr3_aa: CASSKPASGASSYEQYF
d_call: .; v_call: TRBV18; j_call: TRBJ2-3; cdr3_aa: CASSPLPDNTDTQYF
d_call: .; v_call: TRBV5-5; j_call: TRBJ2-7; cdr3_aa: CASNPGRPSYEQYF
d_call: .; v_call: TRBV9; j_call: TRBJ1-3; cdr3_aa: CASSAETETLSGNTIYF
d_call: .; v_call: TRBV27; j_call: .; cdr3_aa: CASTSYEQYF
d_call: .; v_call: TRBV2; j_call: TRBJ1-1; cdr3_aa: CASSDPRGLNTEAFF
d_call: TRBD2; v_call: TRBV7-3; j_call: TRBJ2-5; cdr3_aa: CASSSGSAGYETQYF
d_call: .; v_call: TRBV3-1; j_call: TRBJ2-1; cdr3_aa: CASSQGGGYRQKEQFF
d_call: .; v_call: TRBV6-4; j_call: TRBJ2-1; cdr3_aa: CASSDRVNEQFF
d_call: .; v_call: TRBV2; j_call: TRBJ2-5; cdr3_aa: CASSTGLGQETQYF
d_call: .; v_call: TRBV20-1; j_call: .; cdr3_aa: CSAPGTKAYEQYF
d_call: TRBD1; v_call: TRBV4-1; j_call: TRBJ2-1; cdr3_aa: CASSLGQGADEQFF
d_call: .; v_call: TRBV7-2; j_call: TRBJ1-6; cdr3_aa: CASSPSIIQSLHF
d_call: TRBD1; v_call: TRBV7-9; j_call: TRBJ1-4; cdr3_aa: CASSQWDSNEKLFF
d_call: .; v_call: TRBV12-3/TRBV12-4; j_call: TRBJ2-7; cdr3_aa: CASSVGGWGEQYF
d_call: TRBD1; v_call: TRBV20-1; j_call: TRBJ2-7; cdr3_aa: CSATTGGLNYEQYF
d_call: TRBD2; v_call: TRBV4-1; j_call: TRBJ2-7; cdr3_aa: CASSQGPASGIYEQYF
d_call: .; v_call: TRBV7-9; j_call: TRBJ2-7; cdr3_aa: CASSSIRVENEQYF
d_call: .; v_call: TRBV15; j_call: TRBJ1-1; cdr3_aa: CATSRDPWGTEAFF
d_call: TRBD2; v_call: TRBV11-2; j_call: TRBJ2-1; cdr3_aa: CASRSWQREGPVAYNEQFF